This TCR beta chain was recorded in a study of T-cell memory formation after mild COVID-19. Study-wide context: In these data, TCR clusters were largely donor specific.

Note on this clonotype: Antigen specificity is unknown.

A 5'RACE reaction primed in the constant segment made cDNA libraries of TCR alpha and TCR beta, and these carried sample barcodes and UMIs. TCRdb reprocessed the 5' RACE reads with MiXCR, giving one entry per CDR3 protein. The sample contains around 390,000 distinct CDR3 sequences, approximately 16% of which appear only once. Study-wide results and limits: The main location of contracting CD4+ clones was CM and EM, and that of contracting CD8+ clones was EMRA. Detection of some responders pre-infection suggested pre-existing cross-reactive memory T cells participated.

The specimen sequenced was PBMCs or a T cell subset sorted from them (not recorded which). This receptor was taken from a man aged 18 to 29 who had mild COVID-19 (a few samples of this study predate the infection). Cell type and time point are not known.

The CDR3 coding sequence is TGCAGTGCTAGAGATCGTCGGACAGTTGGTTACACCTTC. Translation: CSARDRRTVGYTF. The V gene is TRBV20-1, the J gene TRBJ1-2; perhaps TRBD1 as D (6 bases). This CDR3 is 13 amino acids long. The germline V gene has CDR1 DFQATT and CDR2 SNEGSKA (reference sequence). V shed 0 bases and J shed 11 bases, with 16 bases lying between them.